Each of the 29 T cell receptor beta chains below was sequenced from the same sample in a study of cytomegalovirus exposure and HLA in healthy donors. Amplification used 60 Vbeta primers and 13 Jbeta primers. Clones were read by immunoSEQ multiplex PCR, and TCRdb kept only the in-frame ones, dropping some. The table lists approximately 100,000 clones, around 84% of them singletons, with approximately 4% in the top ten. Sequencing input: PBMCs. These receptors all come from a woman between 40 and 50 years old in good health and CMV-seropositive.

The sample holds one count of this clone. The CDR3 reads CASTTVGSYEQYF. The CDR3 coding sequence is TGTGCCAGCACCACGGTCGGGTCCTACGAGCAGTACTTC. This chain uses TRBV28 with TRBJ2-7; D is ambiguous. CDR1 and CDR2 from the germline V gene are MDHEN and SYDVKM. V was cut by 7 bases and J by 1 base, with 11 bases left in between. The CDR3 contains 13 residues.

The CDR3 DNA is TGCGCCCGACGCGAGGTGTTTTTT. Its protein product is CARREVFF. V gene TRBV23-1 combines with J gene TRBJ1-4, with unresolved D. TRBV23-1 is an ORF, and what it does is uncertain. V gave up 11 bases and J gave up 15 bases, with 10 bases separating them. CDR3 length: 8 residues.

Here the CDR3 reads CSVIWGGTDTQYF. The CDR3 bases are TGCAGCGTTATTTGGGGGGGCACAGATACGCAGTATTTT. The chain has TRBV29-1 and TRBJ2-3, with D perhaps matching TRBD2 (6 bases). Trimming cost V 5 bases and J 1 base, with 10 bases left between them. Germline V CDR1 and CDR2: SQVTM, ANQGSEA. The CDR3 totals 13 residues.

V usage is TRBV5-1 and J usage is TRBJ2-7, with TRBD1 matching 8 bases. CDR1 is SGHRS and CDR2 is YFSETQ in the germline V gene. This CDR3 has 15 residues. Germline trimming cut 4 bases from V and 3 bases from J; bases unmatched to any gene: 9. The CDR3 coding sequence is TGCGCCAGCAGCCCGGGACAGGAGACCGTCTACGAGCAGTACTTC. It codes for CASSPGQETVYEQYF.

The chain carries TRBV5-1 and TRBJ2-3, with TRBD2 identical over 9 bases. Losses at the gene ends were 0 bases for V and 2 bases for J; bases not matched to a gene: 4. Germline V gene data show CDR1 as SGHRS and CDR2 as YFSETQ. The CDR3 runs 16 residues. CDR3 residues: CASSLEAGGPTDTQYF. The CDR3 bases are TGCGCCAGCAGCTTGGAGGCGGGAGGGCCCACAGATACGCAGTATTTT.

The J gene is TRBJ1-1, the V gene TRBV23-1; TRBD1 agrees at 7 bases. TRBV23-1 is an open reading frame whose function is uncertain. Germline trimming cut 0 bases from V and 1 base from J; bases unmatched to any gene: 8. The CDR3 extends over 17 amino acids. CDR3 sequence: CASSQSKGAKGNTEAFF. In DNA form, the CDR3 reads TGCGCCAGCAGTCAATCAAAGGGGGCGAAGGGGAACACTGAAGCTTTCTTT.

The rearrangement uses TRBV28 and TRBJ1-3, with TRBD1 matching 10 bases. J gave up 7 bases and V 5 bases, and 11 bases lay outside the gene matches. Germline CDR1 reads MDHEN; CDR2 reads SYDVKM. CDR3 length equals 16 residues. The chain's CDR3 is CASSRPGQGIKNTIYF. The CDR3 nucleotides are TGTGCCAGCAGTAGACCGGGACAGGGGATTAAGAACACCATATATTTT.

This chain connects TRBV10-3 to TRBJ2-1; maybe TRBD2 (5 bases). Trimming removed 0 bases from V and 0 bases from J, with 9 bases in between. The CDR3 extends over 16 amino acids. Germline V gene data show CDR1 as ENHRY and CDR2 as SYGVKD. This CDR3 is CAISESTGSSYNEQFF. The CDR3 region has the DNA TGTGCCATCAGTGAGTCTACGGGGAGCTCCTACAATGAGCAGTTCTTC.

The chain links TRBV6-1 to TRBJ1-4, with 9 bases fitting TRBD1. The trim removed 5 bases at V and 5 bases at J, leaving 6 bases unmatched. The germline gives CDR1 MNHNS, CDR2 SASEGT. The CDR3 sequence is 15 residues long. CDR3 protein: CASSIRQGGNEKLFF. The CDR3 coding sequence is TGTGCCAGCAGTATCCGACAGGGGGGGAATGAAAAACTGTTTTTT.

This chain links TRBV19 with TRBJ1-5; D unresolved. Germline CDR1 LNHDA, CDR2 SQIVND (reference sequence). The V end lost 5 bases, the J end lost 1 base, and 15 bases lay between the germline ends. This CDR3 has 16 amino acids. CDR3 coding DNA: TGTGCCAGTAGTCCATCTGGATCAGGAAGCAATCAGCCCCAGCATTTT. Translating it yields CASSPSGSGSNQPQHF.

The chain has TRBV4-1 and TRBJ2-1, with 7 bases lining up with TRBD2. Trimming took 0 bases from V and 0 from J; bases not matched to a gene: 11. From germline, CDR1 is MGHRA and CDR2 YSYEKL. The CDR3 has 19 residues. CDR3 DNA: TGCGCCAGCAGCCAAGATTTAGTGCGGGAGTTCCTCTCCTACAATGAGCAGTTCTTC. As protein: CASSQDLVREFLSYNEQFF.

CDR3 DNA: TGTGCCAGCAGCCTTTGGGGAGCGGGAGGGGCAGATACGCAGTATTTT. This translates into CASSLWGAGGADTQYF. This chain joins TRBV7-3 and TRBJ2-3; 10 bases align to TRBD2. The V gene's germline CDR1 is SGHTA and CDR2 FQGTGA. V lost 5 bases, J lost 4 bases, and 9 bases stayed unmatched. CDR3 length: 16 amino acids. Based on the CDR3 plus reference TRBV7-3 and TRBJ2-3, the full variable domain is GAGVSQTPSNKVTEKGKYVELRCDPISGHTALYWYRQSLGQGPEFLIYFQGTGAADDSGLPNDRFFAVRPEGSVSTLKIQRTERGDSAVYLCASSLWGAGGADTQYFGPGTRLTVL.

In this sample, this clone turned up a few times. The chain employs TRBV6-1 and TRBJ2-5, with TRBD2 matching 10 bases. CDR1 is MNHNS and CDR2 is SASEGT in the germline V gene. The CDR3 has 17 amino acids. J lost 5 bases, V lost 4 bases, and 13 bases had no gene match. The CDR3 coding sequence is TGTGCCAGCAGTGCCCAGCTAGCGGGAGCGTTACGGGAGACCCAGTACTTC. It codes for CASSAQLAGALRETQYF.

The rearrangement uses TRBV28 and TRBJ2-2, with unresolved D. The CDR3 contains 14 residues. Germline values: CDR1 MDHEN, CDR2 SYDVKM. V was cut by 2 bases and J by 3 bases, with 7 bases left in between. Here the CDR3 reads CASSLRRYTGELFF. The CDR3 DNA is TGTGCCAGCAGTTTAAGGCGGTACACCGGGGAGCTGTTTTTT.

The CDR3 region has the DNA TGTGCCAGCAGCCGGGACAGGGGTATTAATCAGCCCCAGCATTTT. Amino acids: CASSRDRGINQPQHF. J is TRBJ1-5 and V is TRBV7-9; 10 nucleotides line up with TRBD1. V was pared by 5 bases and J by 4 bases, with 5 bases of the junction left unmatched. Germline CDR1 is SEHNR and CDR2 is FQNEAQ (reference sequence). The CDR3 runs to 15 residues.

For the CDR3, the DNA is TGTGCCAGCAGCCCGCTCTACGAGCAGTACTTC. Its protein is CASSPLYEQYF. The rearrangement joins TRBV12-1 to TRBJ2-5; the DNA was not compared with TRBD2, the D call given in the table. Judging by the DNA end, TRBJ2-7 fits better; the J call may be wrong. TRBV12-1 is given as a pseudogene. The CDR3 extends over 11 amino acids.

This rearrangement joins TRBV11-3 to TRBJ2-1, with 9 bases identical to TRBD2. The CDR3 is 15 residues long. CDR1 is SGHNT, CDR2 YENEEA, per germline. The V and J ends lost 4 bases and 6 bases, in that order; junction bases with no gene match: 7. The CDR3 region has the DNA TGTGCCAGCAGCTCTAATAGCGGGAGAGGCAATGAGCAGTTCTTC. Translating gives CASSSNSGRGNEQFF.

The chain employs TRBV9 and TRBJ2-1; 7 nucleotides match TRBD2. The CDR3 spans 15 residues. Germline V CDR1 and CDR2: SGDLS, YYNGEE. With 4 bases clipped from V and 4 bases from J, the junction kept 8 bases outside the gene matches. This CDR3 is CASSSREAPYNEQFF. The CDR3, as DNA: TGTGCCAGCAGCTCCCGGGAGGCCCCTTACAATGAGCAGTTCTTC. The full variable domain, completed using reference TRBV9 and TRBJ2-1, is DSGVTQTPKHLITATGQRVTLRCSPRSGDLSVYWYQQSLDQGLQFLIQYYNGEERAKGNILERFSAQQFPDLHSELNLSSLELGDSALYFCASSSREAPYNEQFFGPGTRLTVL.

The rearrangement joins TRBV18 to TRBJ2-3; 10 nucleotides agree with TRBD1. Trimming cost V 2 bases and J 4 bases; bases outside gene matches: 6. The CDR3 runs 16 residues. Germline CDR1 reads KGHSH; CDR2 reads LQKENI. CDR3 amino acids: CASSPLGQGFADTQYF. The CDR3 bases are TGTGCCAGCTCACCATTGGGACAGGGGTTTGCAGATACGCAGTATTTT.

This chain connects TRBV6-1 to TRBJ1-2, with unresolved D. CDR3 length equals 15 residues. The V end lost 2 bases, the J end lost 0 bases, and 10 bases lay between the germline ends. Germline CDR1 MNHNS, CDR2 SASEGT. The CDR3 nucleotides read TGTGCCAGCAGTGAACTCTACAGCCCTAACTATGGCTACACCTTC. Its protein is CASSELYSPNYGYTF.

CDR3 amino acids: CASSNYRGRTEAFF. CDR3 bases: TGTGCCAGTAGCAACTACAGGGGGCGGACTGAAGCTTTCTTT. This chain connects TRBV19 to TRBJ1-1, with TRBD1 matching 9 bases. This CDR3 spans 14 amino acids. Trimming removed 6 bases from V and 5 bases from J; junction bases left unmatched: 7. CDR1 LNHDA and CDR2 SQIVND come from the germline V gene (reference sequence).

CDR3 sequence reads: CASSRQGQGEQYF. The CDR3, as DNA: TGTGCCAGCTCACGTCAGGGACAGGGCGAGCAGTACTTC. The rearrangement links TRBV18 to TRBJ2-7, with 9 bases matching TRBD1. The germline V gene has CDR1 KGHSH and CDR2 LQKENI. The CDR3 runs 13 residues. Unmatched junction bases numbered 4, after V lost 4 bases and J lost 6 bases.

The chain joins TRBV7-9 to TRBJ2-5; possible D gene TRBD1, 5 bases. This CDR3 region has 15 residues. Germline V gene sequence: CDR1 SEHNR, CDR2 FQNEAQ (reference sequence). With 1 base removed from V and 5 bases from J, the gap between germline ends came to 14 bases. CDR3 amino acids: CASSLGDSRYETQYF. CDR3 in DNA: TGTGCCAGCAGCTTAGGCGACAGTAGGTACGAGACCCAGTACTTC.

This rearrangement joins TRBV11-2 to TRBJ2-2, with D maybe TRBD1 (5 bases). Germline V gene data show CDR1 as SGHAT and CDR2 as FQNNGV. Deletions cut 5 bases from V and 5 bases from J, with 9 bases between. The CDR3 runs to 13 residues. CDR3 DNA sequence: TGTGCCAGCAGCGTCAGGGAAACCGGGGAGCTGTTTTTT. Encoded protein: CASSVRETGELFF.

The chain employs TRBV2 and TRBJ2-3; 7 bases map to TRBD2. From germline, CDR1 is SNHLY and CDR2 FYNNEI. The CDR3 consists of 19 residues. Trimming at V came to 2 bases and at J to 0 bases, leaving 14 bases not matched to a gene. CDR3 coding DNA: TGTGCCAGCAGTGAATTGGGTAGCGGGTTCAAAGGGAGCACAGATACGCAGTATTTT. Encoded protein: CASSELGSGFKGSTDTQYF.

This clone has a handful of counts. The CDR3 reads CASSIPGEWTFF. CDR3 DNA: TGTGCCAGTAGTATCCCGGGGGAGTGGACTTTCTTT. This rearrangement joins TRBV19 to TRBJ1-1; D is possibly TRBD1 (5 bases). The length of the CDR3 is 12 residues. The V end lost 3 bases, the J end lost 12 bases, and 14 bases lay between the germline ends. The germline V gene encodes CDR1 LNHDA and CDR2 SQIVND (reference sequence). Combining the CDR3 with reference TRBV19 and TRBJ1-1 gives the whole variable domain DGGITQSPKYLFRKEGQNVTLSCEQNLNHDAMYWYRQDPGQGLRLIYYSQIVNDFQKGDIAEGYSVSREKKESFPLTVTSAQKNPTAFYLCASSIPGEWTFFGQGTRLTVV.

The J gene is TRBJ2-3, the V gene TRBV6-6; the D gene is possibly TRBD2 (6 bases). The germline gives CDR1 MNHNY, CDR2 SVGAGI (reference sequence). CDR3 length: 16 amino acids. The V and J ends lost 5 bases and 1 base respectively, with 16 bases between them. The CDR3 sequence: CASSRLGRSGTDTQYF. The CDR3 nucleotides read TGTGCCAGCAGTCGCCTGGGGAGGTCGGGCACAGATACGCAGTATTTT.

The rearrangement uses TRBV4-2 and TRBJ2-5, with 8 bases identical to TRBD1. The CDR3 runs 14 residues. V was clipped by 1 base and J by 2 bases; unmatched bases: 0. Germline V gene lookup returns CDR1 LGHNA and CDR2 YNFKEQ. The CDR3: CASSQGTGQETQYF. The CDR3 nucleotides read TGTGCCAGCAGCCAAGGGACAGGGCAAGAGACCCAGTACTTC.

This chain joins TRBV5-1 and TRBJ2-5; 11 nucleotides agree with TRBD2. CDR3 length: 16 amino acids. The V segment lost 3 bases and the J segment 7 bases; nucleotides outside the gene matches: 11. CDR1 and CDR2 from the germline V gene are SGHRS and YFSETQ. The CDR3, as DNA: TGCGCCAGCAGCTCCTTAGCGGGAGGGAATGGCGGGACCCAGTACTTC. Translating gives CASSSLAGGNGGTQYF.